Following are 10 T cell receptor beta chains from one sample sequenced in a study of CD4+ T cells in melanoma. TCRdb's table, derived via immunoSEQ multiplex PCR, lists solely in-frame clones and lacks some. This table holds about 13,000 clones, 68% found once. Sequencing was carried out using cells from a culture (not recorded whether cultured in vitro). The receptors stem from a human donor with melanoma.

The chain carries TRBV18 and TRBJ1-3, with D hard to call. V was pared by 4 bases and J by 2 bases, with 6 bases between. The CDR3 has 13 residues. Germline CDR1 and CDR2: KGHSH and LQKENI. CDR3 amino acids: CASSLQAGNTIYF. Written as DNA, the CDR3 is TGTGCCAGCTCACTCCAAGCTGGAAACACCATATATTTT.

DNA of the CDR3: TGTGCCAGCAGCTTGGGGGGGGGACGCGGGAGGATCACAGATACGCAGTATTTT. Translated: CASSLGGGRGRITDTQYF. The rearrangement joins TRBV5-4 to TRBJ2-3; 8 bases are a match to TRBD2. The V gene end was trimmed by 0 bases and the J gene end by 2 bases; junction bases not matched to a gene: 11. Germline V CDR1 and CDR2: SGHNT, YYREEE (reference sequence). The CDR3 covers 18 residues.

This clone came up a few times. The chain recombines TRBV7-3 with TRBJ2-1; 10 nucleotides line up with TRBD2. Germline V lookup: CDR1 SGHTA, CDR2 FQGTGA. CDR3 size: 15 residues. V was pared by 2 bases and J by 6 bases, with 4 bases of the junction left unmatched. Here the CDR3 DNA reads TGTGCCAGCAGCTTAGCACTAGCGGGGTCCAATGAGCAGTTCTTC. Amino acid sequence: CASSLALAGSNEQFF.

The chain has TRBV7-2 and TRBJ2-3, with D unresolved. Germline-derived CDR1 and CDR2 are SGHTA and FQGNSA. V dropped 1 base and J dropped 2 bases, with 7 bases sitting between them. The length of the CDR3 is 14 residues. The CDR3 DNA reads TGTGCCAGCAGCTTAGGGAACCCCACAGATACGCAGTATTTT. Amino acid sequence: CASSLGNPTDTQYF.

The genes are TRBV6-6 and TRBJ2-2; D gene ambiguous. CDR3 length: 15 amino acids. The V end lost 6 bases, the J end lost 7 bases, and 18 bases lay between the germline ends. Germline V gene sequence: CDR1 MNHNY, CDR2 SVGAGI (reference sequence). The CDR3 DNA reads as TGTGCCAGCAGCACACCCTTTCTAGAGTTCGGGGAGCTGTTTTTT. This translates into CASSTPFLEFGELFF.

The chain has TRBV15 and TRBJ2-7; tentatively, D is TRBD1 (6 bases). Trimming took 1 base from V and 2 from J, leaving 15 bases between them. CDR3 length equals 16 residues. Per the germline V gene, CDR1 is LNHNV and CDR2 is YYDKDF (reference sequence). The CDR3 spells CATSRGRPGHTYEQYF. DNA for the CDR3: TGTGCCACCAGCAGAGGTAGACCGGGACACACCTACGAGCAGTACTTC.

V usage is TRBV14 and J usage is TRBJ1-1; the D gene is possibly TRBD1 (6 bases). Per the germline V gene, CDR1 is SGHDN and CDR2 is FVKESK. CDR3 length: 14 amino acids. V gave up 4 bases and J gave up 4 bases, with 13 bases separating them. DNA of the CDR3: TGTGCCAGCAGCCCCGGGGGCTGGGTCACTGAAGCTTTCTTT. This translates into CASSPGGWVTEAFF.

The chain has TRBV9 and TRBJ2-4; possibly TRBD1 or TRBD2 for D (6 bases each). V lost 4 bases and J lost 8, with 16 bases in between. The CDR3 has 14 amino acids. Germline values: CDR1 SGDLS, CDR2 YYNGEE. CDR3 region: CASSLEVRGDIQYF. CDR3 sequence (DNA): TGTGCCAGCAGCCTAGAGGTTAGGGGGGACATTCAGTACTTC.

This chain's CDR3 is CASSFGTSTDTQYF. The CDR3, as DNA: TGTGCCAGCAGCTTTGGGACTAGCACAGATACGCAGTATTTT. V gene TRBV7-9 combines with J gene TRBJ2-3, with D maybe TRBD2 (6 bases). The V end lost 3 bases, the J end lost 0 bases, and 7 bases lay between the germline ends. The germline gives CDR1 SEHNR, CDR2 FQNEAQ (reference sequence). The CDR3 runs to 14 residues. The full variable domain, completed using reference TRBV7-9 and TRBJ2-3, is DTGVSQNPRHKITKRGQNVTFRCDPISEHNRLYWYRQTLGQGPEFLTYFQNEAQLEKSRLLSDRFSAERPKGSFSTLEIQRTEQGDSAMYLCASSFGTSTDTQYFGPGTRLTVL.

J is TRBJ2-5 and V is TRBV6-5, with D possibly TRBD1 on 5 matching bases. V shed 6 bases and J shed 4 bases, with 18 bases lying between them. Germline assignment: CDR1 MNHEY and CDR2 SVGAGI. The CDR3 has 15 amino acids. Here the CDR3 reads CASRSQGLQRETQYF. Written as DNA, the CDR3 is TGTGCCAGCAGGTCGCAGGGCCTTCAACGAGAGACCCAGTACTTC.